The following is a TCR beta chain sequence with its context. This sample is drawn from a study of blood T cell repertoires in COVID-19. Study context: Sample material is recorded as cDNA or gDNA derived from T cells, B-cell-depleted T cells, or PBMCs.

The V gene lost 5 bases and the J gene lost 8 bases, with 18 bases spanning the gap. The CDR3 is 15 amino acids. The germline V gene has CDR1 MNHEY and CDR2 SVGAGI. Recruited during active infection, patients (from Seattle) were subsequently followed longitudinally. Original processing methods: The authors estimated nucleated cell counts from reference gene primer amplification. TCRdb's table, derived via immunoSEQ multiplex PCR, lists solely in-frame clones and lacks some. That table gives V, J and clone size, and the DNA gave D and trimming. The sample lists approximately 16,000 clones; roughly 89% were seen once.

This receptor was taken from a woman at least 80 years old with COVID-19, enrolled during active disease. The V call is TRBV6-5, the J call TRBJ2-2; D may be TRBD1 (6 bases). Sequenced material: peripheral blood. The CDR3 reads CASSLRDTRPGELFF. CDR3 nucleotide sequence: TGTGCCAGCAGTCTCCGGGACACCCGTCCGGGGGAGCTGTTTTTT.